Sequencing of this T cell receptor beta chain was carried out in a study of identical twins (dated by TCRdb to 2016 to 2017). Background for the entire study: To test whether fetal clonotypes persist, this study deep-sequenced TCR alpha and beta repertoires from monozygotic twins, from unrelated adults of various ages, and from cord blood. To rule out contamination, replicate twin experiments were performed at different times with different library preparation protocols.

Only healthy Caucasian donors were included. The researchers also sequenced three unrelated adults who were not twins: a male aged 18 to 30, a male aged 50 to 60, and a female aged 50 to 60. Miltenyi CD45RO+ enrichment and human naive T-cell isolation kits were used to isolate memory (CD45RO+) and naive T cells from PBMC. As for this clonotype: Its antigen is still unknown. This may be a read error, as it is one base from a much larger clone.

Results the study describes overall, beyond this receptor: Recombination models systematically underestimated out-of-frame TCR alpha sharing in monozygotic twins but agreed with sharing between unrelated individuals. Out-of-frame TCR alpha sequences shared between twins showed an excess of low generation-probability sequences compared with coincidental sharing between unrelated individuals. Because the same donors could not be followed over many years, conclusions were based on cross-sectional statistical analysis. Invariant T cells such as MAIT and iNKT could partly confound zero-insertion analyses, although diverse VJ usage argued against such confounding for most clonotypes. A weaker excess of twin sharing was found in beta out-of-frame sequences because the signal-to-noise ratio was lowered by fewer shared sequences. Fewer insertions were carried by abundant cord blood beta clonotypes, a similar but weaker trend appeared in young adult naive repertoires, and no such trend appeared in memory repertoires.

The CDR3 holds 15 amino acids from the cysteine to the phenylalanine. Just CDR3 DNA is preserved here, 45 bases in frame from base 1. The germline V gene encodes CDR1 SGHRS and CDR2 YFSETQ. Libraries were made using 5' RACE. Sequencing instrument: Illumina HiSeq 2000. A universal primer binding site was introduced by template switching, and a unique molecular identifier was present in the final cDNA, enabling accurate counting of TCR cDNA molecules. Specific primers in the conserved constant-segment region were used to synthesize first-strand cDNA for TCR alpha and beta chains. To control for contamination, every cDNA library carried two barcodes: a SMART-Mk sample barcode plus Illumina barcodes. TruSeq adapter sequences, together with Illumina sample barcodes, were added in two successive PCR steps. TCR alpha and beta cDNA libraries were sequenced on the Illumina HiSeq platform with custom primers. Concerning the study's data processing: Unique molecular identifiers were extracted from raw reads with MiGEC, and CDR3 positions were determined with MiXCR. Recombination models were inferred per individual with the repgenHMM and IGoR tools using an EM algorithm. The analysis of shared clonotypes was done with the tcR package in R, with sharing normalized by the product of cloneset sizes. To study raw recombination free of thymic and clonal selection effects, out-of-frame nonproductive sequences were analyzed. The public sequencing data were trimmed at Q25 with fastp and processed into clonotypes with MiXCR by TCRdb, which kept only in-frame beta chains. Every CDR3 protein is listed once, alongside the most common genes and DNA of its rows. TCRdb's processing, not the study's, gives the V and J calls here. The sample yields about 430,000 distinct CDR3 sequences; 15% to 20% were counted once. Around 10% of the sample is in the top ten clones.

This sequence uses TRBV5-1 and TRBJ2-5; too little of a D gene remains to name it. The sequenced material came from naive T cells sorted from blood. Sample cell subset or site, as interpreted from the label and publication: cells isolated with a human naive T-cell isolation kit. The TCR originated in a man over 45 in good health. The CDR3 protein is CATSLGTTTQETQYF. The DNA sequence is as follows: TGCGCCACCAGCTTGGGCACTACTACCCAAGAGACCCAGTACTTC. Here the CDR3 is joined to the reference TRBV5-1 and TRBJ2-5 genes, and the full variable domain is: KAGVTQTPRYLIKTRGQQVTLSCSPISGHRSVSWYQQTPGQGLQFLFEYFSETQRNKGNFPGRFSGRQFSNSRSEMNVSTLELGDSALYLCATSLGTTTQETQYFGPGTRLLVL.